This T cell receptor beta chain emerged from a study of control samples from healthy donors and cancer patients. Clones were read by immunoSEQ multiplex PCR, and TCRdb kept only the in-frame ones, dropping some. The data show some 130,000 clones, roughly 86% seen once. The CDR3 length is 15 residues. Germline lookup yields CDR1 SGDLS and CDR2 YYNGEE. V shed 2 bases and J 3 bases; nucleotides not matched to a gene: 3. The chain is built from TRBV9 and TRBJ1-3; 9 bases are a match to TRBD1. The sequenced material came from PBMCs. The sequence derives from a man aged 50 to 60 with head and neck cancer. The CDR3 loop is CASSVMTGGGNTIYF. As DNA, the CDR3 is TGTGCCAGCAGCGTGATGACAGGGGGTGGAAACACCATATATTTT. Full variable domain (rest looked up from reference TRBV9 and TRBJ1-3): DSGVTQTPKHLITATGQRVTLRCSPRSGDLSVYWYQQSLDQGLQFLIQYYNGEERAKGNILERFSAQQFPDLHSELNLSSLELGDSALYFCASSVMTGGGNTIYFGEGSWLTVV.